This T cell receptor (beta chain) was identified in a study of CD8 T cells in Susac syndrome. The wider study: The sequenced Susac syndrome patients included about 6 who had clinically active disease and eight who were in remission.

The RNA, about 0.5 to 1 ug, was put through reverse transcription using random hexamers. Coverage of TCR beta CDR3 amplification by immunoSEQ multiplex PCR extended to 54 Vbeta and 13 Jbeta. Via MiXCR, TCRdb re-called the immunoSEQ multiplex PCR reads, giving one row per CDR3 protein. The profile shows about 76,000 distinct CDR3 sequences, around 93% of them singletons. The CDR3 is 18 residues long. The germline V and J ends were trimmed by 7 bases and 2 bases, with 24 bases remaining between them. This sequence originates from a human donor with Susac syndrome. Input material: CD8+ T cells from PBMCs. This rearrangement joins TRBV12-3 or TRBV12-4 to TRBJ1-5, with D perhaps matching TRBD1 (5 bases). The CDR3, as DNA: TGTGCCAGCACCTCTGAGGTGACGGGGGTTGTGGGCAATCAGCCCCAGCATTTT. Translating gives CASTSEVTGVVGNQPQHF.